A single sample gave rise to the 16 T cell receptor beta chains below, sequenced in a study of T cell changes during pregnancy in multiple sclerosis. Clones were read by immunoSEQ multiplex PCR, and TCRdb kept only the in-frame ones, dropping some. This sample has about 28,000 clones, with roughly nine tenths found just once. The material sequenced was CD4+ T cells from peripheral blood mononuclear cells, taken in the second trimester of pregnancy. These receptors came from a female donor with multiple sclerosis, enrolled in a pregnancy study.

This clone was recorded a few times. The chain links TRBV6-6 to TRBJ2-7; D not certain. CDR3 length: 15 residues. The V gene's germline CDR1 is MNHNY and CDR2 SVGAGI (reference sequence). The V end was cut by 6 bases, the J end by 5 bases, with 20 bases between. CDR3 sequence reads: CASSYRPAESDEQYF. CDR3 sequence (DNA): TGTGCCAGCAGCTACCGCCCCGCGGAGTCGGACGAGCAGTACTTC.

This chain links TRBV28 with TRBJ1-4; no reliable D call. Between the trimmed V and J ends, which lost 3 bases and 0 bases, there was a span of 8 bases. This CDR3 region has 15 residues. The germline V gene has CDR1 MDHEN and CDR2 SYDVKM. This CDR3 is CASSFSGATNEKLFF. The CDR3 bases are TGTGCCAGCAGTTTTTCCGGGGCAACTAATGAAAAACTGTTTTTT.

The chain uses TRBV12-5 and TRBJ2-1, with 9 nucleotides matching TRBD2. Germline V lookup: CDR1 LGHNT, CDR2 FRNRAP. The trim removed 2 bases at V and 9 bases at J, leaving 8 bases unmatched. This CDR3 comprises 15 residues. The CDR3: CASGLRAGGLSEQFF. As DNA, the CDR3 is TGTGCTAGTGGTTTGAGGGCGGGGGGGCTTAGTGAGCAGTTCTTC.

As DNA, the CDR3 is TGTGCCACCAGCCGCGGTAACACCGGGGAGCTGTTTTTT. Its protein product is CATSRGNTGELFF. The chain joins TRBV15 to TRBJ2-2; unclear D gene. Germline lookup yields CDR1 LNHNV and CDR2 YYDKDF (reference sequence). Trimming stripped 5 bases from V and 2 bases from J, with 6 bases between. The CDR3 spans 13 residues.

J is TRBJ2-1 and V is TRBV5-1; 7 bases align to TRBD2. J gave up 7 bases and V 4 bases, and 8 bases lay outside the gene matches. This CDR3 region has 14 residues. CDR1 and CDR2 from the germline V gene are SGHRS and YFSETQ. CDR3 DNA: TGCGCCAGCAGCACCTCCCCACTAGCGAATGAGCAGTTCTTC. It codes for CASSTSPLANEQFF.

The chain couples TRBV5-1 to TRBJ1-1; 9 bases map to TRBD1. The V gene end was trimmed by 4 bases and the J gene end by 2 bases; junction bases not matched to a gene: 18. Per the germline V gene, CDR1 is SGHRS and CDR2 is YFSETQ. The CDR3 runs 19 residues. As DNA, the CDR3 is TGCGCCAGCAGCCGGGAGGGAGGGACAGGGAGGTTTGTTAACACTGAAGCTTTCTTT. Its protein product is CASSREGGTGRFVNTEAFF.

The chain couples TRBV6-6 to TRBJ2-7; no clear D. This CDR3 has 16 amino acids. V lost 3 bases and J 0 bases, leaving 15 bases between the germline ends. The germline V gene encodes CDR1 MNHNY and CDR2 SVGAGI (reference sequence). The CDR3 sequence: CASSYNPGQISYEQYF. For the CDR3, the DNA is TGTGCCAGCAGTTATAATCCTGGGCAGATCTCCTACGAGCAGTACTTC.

V is TRBV15 and J is TRBJ1-1, with D possibly matching TRBD1 (6 bases). This CDR3 contains 12 residues. CDR1 is LNHNV, CDR2 YYDKDF, per germline (reference sequence). Between the trimmed V and J ends, which lost 8 bases and 5 bases, there was a span of 12 bases. CDR3 protein: CATQGRGTEAFF. CDR3 in DNA: TGTGCCACCCAGGGGAGGGGGACTGAAGCTTTCTTT.

The V call is TRBV27, the J call TRBJ2-3; D is unclear. V was cut by 0 bases and J by 0 bases, with 4 bases left in between. Germline lookup yields CDR1 MNHEY and CDR2 SMNVEV (reference sequence). The length of the CDR3 is 14 residues. For the CDR3, the DNA is TGTGCCAGCAGTTTATCCATCAGCACAGATACGCAGTATTTT. It codes for CASSLSISTDTQYF.

This clone was detected only a few times. This sequence joins TRBV30 and TRBJ1-3; D gene uncertain. The CDR3 is 13 amino acids. The V gene's germline CDR1 is GTSNPN and CDR2 SVGIG (reference sequence). Deletions cut 4 bases from V and 2 bases from J, with 9 bases between. The CDR3, as DNA: TGTGCCTGGAAGTTTGCAGCTGGAAACACCATATATTTT. It specifies CAWKFAAGNTIYF. The full variable domain, rest sourced from reference TRBV30 and TRBJ1-3, is SQTIHQWPATLVQPVGSPLSLECTVEGTSNPNLYWYRQAAGRGLQLLFYSVGIGQISSEVPQNLSASRPQDRQFILSSKKLLLSDSGFYLCAWKFAAGNTIYFGEGSWLTVV.

The chain links TRBV21-1 to TRBJ2-2; the D call in the table, TRBD2, was not verified against the DNA. TRBV21-1 is a recognized pseudogene. This CDR3 spans 11 amino acids. The CDR3 loop reads CASSKETSVSF. The CDR3 nucleotides read TGTGCCAGCAGCAAAGAGACTAGCGTCTCTTTT.

The J gene is TRBJ1-1, the V gene TRBV5-8, with TRBD1 matching 7 bases. The germline CDR1 and CDR2 sequences are SGHTS and YDEGEE. V was pared by 3 bases and J by 7 bases, with 9 bases of the junction left unmatched. The CDR3 has 14 residues. CDR3 DNA sequence: TGTGCCAGCAGCTGGGGGTCCAACAGGGGTGAAGCTTTCTTT. Its translation: CASSWGSNRGEAFF.

V usage is TRBV7-2 and J usage is TRBJ1-6; D not certain. The CDR3 has 14 residues. Per the germline V gene, CDR1 is SGHTA and CDR2 is FQGNSA. Trimming took 3 bases from V and 7 from J, leaving 10 bases between them. This chain's CDR3 is CASSLRGRNSPLHF. The CDR3 DNA sequence: TGTGCCAGCAGCTTGAGAGGGAGGAATTCACCCCTCCACTTT.

The gene calls are TRBV5-6 and TRBJ2-7; 8 bases are a match to TRBD1. The CDR3 has 16 amino acids. Per the germline V gene, CDR1 is SGHDT and CDR2 is YYEEEE. The V segment lost 3 bases and the J segment 2 bases; nucleotides outside the gene matches: 10. This chain's CDR3 is CASSSPGTGNTYEQYF. The CDR3 DNA is TGTGCCAGCAGCTCCCCTGGGACAGGCAACACCTACGAGCAGTACTTC.

CDR3 nucleotide sequence: TGTGCCACCAGCAGAGGTACTAGTCCTCCGATAAGCTCCTACAATGAGCAGTTCTTC. It codes for CATSRGTSPPISSYNEQFF. The rearrangement uses TRBV15 and TRBJ2-1; tentative D call: TRBD2 (5 bases). The CDR3 is made up of 19 amino acids. V was trimmed by 1 base and J by 0 bases, leaving 19 bases between them. Looked up from germline, CDR1 is LNHNV and CDR2 is YYDKDF (reference sequence).

V gene TRBV11-2 combines with J gene TRBJ1-1; 8 bases fit TRBD1. Germline CDR1 is SGHAT and CDR2 is FQNNGV. This CDR3 is 14 amino acids long. Trimming at V came to 3 bases and at J to 1 base, leaving 1 base not matched to a gene. Written as DNA, the CDR3 is TGTGCCAGCAGCTTTCAGGGGGCGAACACTGAAGCTTTCTTT. As protein: CASSFQGANTEAFF.